A selection of T cell receptor beta chains follows, all from one sample in a study of CD8 T cells in ankylosing spondylitis. TCRdb reprocessed the 5' RACE reads via MiXCR and lists one record per CDR3 protein. This sample has more than 100,000 distinct CDR3 sequences, with roughly 10% found just once. The specimen was blood, either unsorted or a sorted T cell fraction (not recorded which). Receptor source: a female donor with ankylosing spondylitis or in good health (not recorded which). Each CDR3 is given with its conserved first and last residue. The D gene is left open where the match is weak. Size is omitted from some rows. Given values are once, few, many or a class for expanded clones.

>TRBD1|TRBV3-1|TRBJ2-1|15|many
CASSQVWGQYNEQFF
TGTGCCAGCAGCCAAGTGTGGGGACAGTACAATGAGCAGTTCTTC
>.|TRBV20-1|TRBJ2-1|11|.
CSAIGDNEQFF
TGCAGTGCTATAGGGGACAATGAGCAGTTCTTC
>.|TRBV4-2|TRBJ2-7|14|many
CASSQGMEGYEQYF
TGTGCCAGCAGCCAGGGGATGGAGGGTTACGAGCAGTACTTC
>.|TRBV20-1|TRBJ2-7|13|many
CSARGLVPLEQYF
TGCAGTGCTAGAGGACTAGTACCTCTCGAGCAGTACTTC
>.|TRBV14|TRBJ1-5|13|many
CASSQDLGQPQHF
TGTGCCAGCAGCCAAGATCTAGGGCAGCCCCAGCATTTT
>.|TRBV28|TRBJ1-2|13|many
CAGRDTRDYGYTF
TGTGCCGGACGGGACACAAGGGACTATGGCTACACCTTC
>TRBD2|TRBV28|TRBJ2-5|14|few
CASSYRGGVETQYF
TGTGCCAGCAGCTATAGGGGAGGGGTAGAGACCCAGTACTTC
>.|TRBV5-1|TRBJ2-1|15|many
CASSLASGDYNEQFF
TGCGCCAGCAGCTTGGCCAGCGGTGACTACAATGAGCAGTTCTTC
>.|TRBV12-3/TRBV12-4|TRBJ1-2|12|many
CASSFGGDGYTF
TGTGCCAGCAGTTTCGGGGGCGATGGCTACACCTTC
>.|TRBV7-9|TRBJ2-7|13|many
CASSLAPLDEQYF
TGTGCCAGCAGCTTGGCACCGTTGGACGAGCAGTACTTC
>.|TRBV15|TRBJ2-7|15|many
CATSRGRQRSYEQYF
TGTGCCACCAGCAGAGGCAGACAGCGTTCCTACGAGCAGTACTTC
>.|TRBV4-1|TRBJ1-1|14|many
CASSGRTENTEAFF
TGCGCCAGCAGCGGCCGGACGGAGAACACTGAAGCTTTCTTT
>TRBD1|TRBV20-1|TRBJ1-5|15|many
CSDGTGWISNQPQHF
TGCAGTGACGGGACAGGGTGGATCAGCAATCAGCCCCAGCATTTT
>.|TRBV5-1|TRBJ2-1|13|many
CASSLVSSNEQFF
TGCGCCAGCAGCTTGGTCTCCAGCAATGAGCAGTTCTTC
>.|TRBV20-1|TRBJ1-1|15|many
CSARGGGGFGTEAFF
TGCAGTGCTAGAGGGGGCGGGGGATTCGGCACTGAAGCTTTCTTT
>.|TRBV28|TRBJ2-6|21|.
CASSLYEIQAGDFSGANVLTF
TGTGCCAGCAGTTTATATGAGATTCAGGCAGGAGATTTCTCTGGGGCCAACGTCCTGACTTTC
>.|TRBV24-1|TRBJ2-2|17|many
CATSDLPGPVVPGELFF
TGTGCCACCAGTGATTTGCCAGGTCCTGTTGTCCCCGGGGAGCTGTTTTTT
>TRBD1|TRBV20-1|TRBJ2-4|15|many
CSAQSPGQGKNIQYF
TGCAGTGCTCAGAGTCCCGGACAGGGGAAAAACATTCAGTACTTC
>TRBD2|TRBV5-1|TRBJ2-5|17|many
CASSLFASGGNQETQYF
TGCGCCAGCAGCTTGTTCGCTAGCGGGGGAAACCAAGAGACCCAGTACTTC
>TRBD1|TRBV11-2|TRBJ1-1|16|many
CASSLGRTGGNTEAFF
TGTGCCAGCAGCTTAGGTCGGACAGGGGGGAACACTGAAGCTTTCTTT
>.|TRBV5-1|TRBJ2-1|11|many
CASSEYNEQFF
TGCGCCAGCAGCGAGTACAATGAGCAGTTCTTC
>.|TRBV29-1|TRBJ2-1|15|many
CSVEDPAISYNEQFF
TGCAGCGTTGAAGACCCAGCGATCTCCTACAATGAGCAGTTCTTC
>.|TRBV30|TRBJ2-1|15|few
CAWSLRGTIYNEQFF
TGTGCCTGGAGTCTCCGGGGGACCATCTACAATGAGCAGTTCTTC
>.|TRBV20-1|TRBJ1-5|15|many
CSAGAGVDSNQPQHF
TGCAGTGCTGGCGCCGGAGTCGATAGCAATCAGCCCCAGCATTTT
>TRBD1|TRBV7-2|TRBJ1-2|13|many
CASSPRTGIGYTF
TGTGCCAGCAGCCCGAGGACAGGGATCGGCTACACCTTC
>.|TRBV11-3|TRBJ1-1|14|.
CASSFGGAGTEAFF
TGTGCCAGCAGCTTTGGGGGGGCAGGGACTGAAGCTTTCTTT
>TRBD2|TRBV7-7|TRBJ2-5|19|few
CASSLVPGLAGGEQETQYF
TGTGCCAGCAGCTTAGTACCCGGACTAGCGGGAGGGGAACAAGAGACCCAGTACTTC
>.|TRBV28|TRBJ1-5|12|many
CASSFRVQPQHF
TGTGCCAGCAGTTTTAGGGTTCAGCCCCAGCATTTT
>.|TRBV19|TRBJ1-1|11|few
CASSIGTEAFF
TGTGCCAGTAGTATAGGGACTGAAGCTTTCTTT
>TRBD1|TRBV20-1|TRBJ2-7|13|few
CSATGTGNYEQYF
TGCAGTGCTACCGGGACAGGGAACTACGAGCAGTACTTC
>TRBD2|TRBV27|TRBJ2-2|14|many
CASRGAGVTGELFF
TGTGCCAGCAGGGGAGCGGGAGTTACCGGGGAGCTGTTTTTT
>.|TRBV7-9|TRBJ2-3|15|many
CASSSSGEGTDTQYF
TGTGCCAGCAGCTCATCAGGGGAGGGGACAGATACGCAGTATTTT
>TRBD1|TRBV30|TRBJ1-5|14|many
CAWSVGQGAQPQHF
TGTGCCTGGAGTGTAGGCCAGGGGGCCCAGCCCCAGCATTTT
>.|TRBV9|TRBJ2-3|14|many
CASSVGPSTDTQYF
TGTGCCAGCAGCGTAGGCCCAAGCACAGATACGCAGTATTTT
>.|TRBV12-3/TRBV12-4|TRBJ2-2|18|many
CASHFHRTVDRYTGELFF
TGTGCCAGCCACTTCCATCGGACCGTAGACAGATACACCGGGGAGCTGTTTTTT
>TRBD1|TRBV5-1|TRBJ2-6|17|many
CASSPGQGFSGANVLTF
TGCGCCAGCAGCCCGGGACAGGGCTTCTCTGGGGCCAACGTCCTGACTTTC
>.|TRBV20-1|TRBJ2-1|14|.
CSGTEGAFYHGQFF
TGCAGTGGTACAGAAGGGGCCTTCTACCATGGGCAGTTCTTC
>.|TRBV5-1|TRBJ2-3|14|many
CASSITGQGDTQYF
TGCGCCAGCAGCATTACAGGGCAGGGGGATACGCAGTATTTT
>TRBD1|TRBV28|TRBJ1-1|14|many
CASREDRDGTEAFF
TGTGCCAGCAGAGAAGACAGGGATGGCACTGAAGCTTTCTTT
>.|TRBV20-1|TRBJ2-1|10|many
CSAAGGEQFF
TGCAGTGCCGCTGGGGGTGAGCAGTTCTTC
>TRBD2|TRBV7-6|TRBJ2-1|15|many
CASSLVAGEYNEQFF
TGTGCCAGCAGCTTAGTAGCGGGGGAGTACAATGAGCAGTTCTTC
>.|TRBV5-1|TRBJ1-5|14|.
CASSLEAGREPQHF
TGCGCCAGCAGCTTGGAGGCTGGTCGGGAGCCCCAGCATTTT
>TRBD1|TRBV5-1|TRBJ2-1|16|many
CASSVATGQGYNEQFF
TGCGCCAGCAGCGTTGCGACGGGACAGGGCTACAATGAGCAGTTCTTC
>TRBD2|TRBV7-9|TRBJ2-3|16|many
CASSSRTSGVTDTQYF
TGTGCCAGCAGCTCTCGGACTAGCGGGGTCACAGATACGCAGTATTTT
>.|TRBV20-1|TRBJ2-3|16|many
CSARDRGNHLTDTQYF
TGCAGTGCTAGAGATCGGGGGAACCACCTCACAGATACGCAGTATTTT
>.|TRBV19|TRBJ2-3|12|many
CASSIVPDTQYF
TGTGCCAGTAGTATCGTGCCAGATACGCAGTATTTT
>.|TRBV18|TRBJ2-1|13|many
CASSPSGDNEQFF
TGTGCCAGCTCACCATCGGGGGATAATGAGCAGTTCTTC
>.|TRBV20-1|TRBJ2-2|13|.
CSASGGVIGELFF
TGCAGTGCTAGCGGCGGGGTTATCGGGGAGCTGTTTTTT